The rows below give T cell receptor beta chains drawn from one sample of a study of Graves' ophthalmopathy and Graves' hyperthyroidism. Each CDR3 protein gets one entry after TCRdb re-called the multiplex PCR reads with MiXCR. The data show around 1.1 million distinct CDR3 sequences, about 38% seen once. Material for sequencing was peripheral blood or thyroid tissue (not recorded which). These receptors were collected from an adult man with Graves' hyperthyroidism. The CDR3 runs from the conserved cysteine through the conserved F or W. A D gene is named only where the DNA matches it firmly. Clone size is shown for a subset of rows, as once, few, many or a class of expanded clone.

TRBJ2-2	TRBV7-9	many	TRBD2	CASSVPGLAGTGELFF	TGTGCCAGCAGCGTCCCGGGACTAGCGGGTACCGGGGAGCTGTTTTTT
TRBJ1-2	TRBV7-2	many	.	CASGPARGRSYGYTF	TGTGCCAGCGGCCCCGCGAGGGGAAGGAGCTATGGCTACACCTTC
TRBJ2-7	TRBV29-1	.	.	CSVRKRVGANYEQYF	TGCAGCGTCCGAAAGAGGGTAGGGGCCAACTACGAGCAGTACTTC
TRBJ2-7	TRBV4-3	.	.	CASSQEGGSEQYF	TGCGCCAGCAGCCAAGAAGGGGGGTCCGAGCAGTACTTC
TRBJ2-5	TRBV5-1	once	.	CACSFQETQYF	TGCGCCTGCAGCTTTCAAGAGACCCAGTACTTC
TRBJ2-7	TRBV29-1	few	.	CSVVSSGVRYEQYF	TGCAGCGTTGTATCATCAGGGGTGCGCTACGAGCAGTACTTC
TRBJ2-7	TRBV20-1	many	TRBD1	CSARNRGTLYEQYF	TGCAGTGCAAGAAACAGGGGCACACTCTACGAGCAGTACTTC
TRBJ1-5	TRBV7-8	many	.	CASSSAGPLSGQPQHF	TGTGCCAGCAGCTCCGCGGGACCGCTCTCGGGTCAGCCCCAGCATTTT
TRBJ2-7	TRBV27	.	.	CASSFRAEQYF	TGTGCCAGCAGTTTCAGGGCCGAGCAGTACTTC
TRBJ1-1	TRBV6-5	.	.	CASRGGFENTEAFF	TGTGCCAGCAGGGGAGGTTTCGAGAACACTGAAGCTTTCTTT
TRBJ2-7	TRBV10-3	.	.	CAISVGTSFEQYF	TGTGCCATCAGTGTAGGCACAAGCTTCGAGCAGTACTTC
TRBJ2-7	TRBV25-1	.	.	CASINARDGRQYF	TGTGCCAGCATCAATGCCCGGGACGGAAGGCAGTACTTC
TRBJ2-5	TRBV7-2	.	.	CASSSPGADAETQHF	TGTGCCAGCAGCTCACCCGGGGCGGATGCGGAGACCCAGCACTTC
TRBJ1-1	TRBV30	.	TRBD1	CAWSAFRDRGGDTEAFF	TGTGCCTGGAGTGCATTCCGGGACAGGGGAGGGGACACTGAAGCTTTCTTT
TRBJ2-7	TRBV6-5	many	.	CASSHRDLRAEQYF	TGTGCCAGCAGTCACCGGGACCTCAGGGCCGAGCAGTACTTC
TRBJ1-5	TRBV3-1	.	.	CASSQGRQDNQPQHF	TGTGCCAGCAGCCAAGGGCGGCAGGACAATCAGCCCCAGCATTTT
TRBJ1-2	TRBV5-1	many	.	CASSYEDRPNGYTF	TGCGCCAGCAGCTACGAGGACCGACCAAATGGCTACACCTTC
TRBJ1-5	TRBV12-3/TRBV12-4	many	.	CASSQLQVNQPQHF	TGTGCCAGCAGTCAACTACAGGTCAATCAGCCCCAGCATTTT
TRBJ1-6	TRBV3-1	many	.	CASSQQGPGSPLHF	TGTGCCAGCAGCCAACAGGGTCCGGGGTCACCCCTCCACTTT
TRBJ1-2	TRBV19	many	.	CASSSGADYYGYTF	TGTGCCAGTAGTTCAGGAGCGGATTACTATGGCTACACCTTC
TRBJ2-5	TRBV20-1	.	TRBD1	CSARELDRPEQETQYF	TGCAGTGCTAGAGAATTGGACAGGCCCGAACAGGAGACCCAGTACTTC
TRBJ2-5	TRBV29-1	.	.	CSVGLRTQETQYF	TGCAGCGTTGGTCTTAGAACTCAAGAGACCCAGTACTTC
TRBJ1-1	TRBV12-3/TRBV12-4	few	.	CASSPTLGGAFF	TGTGCCAGCAGTCCGACCCTAGGTGGGGCTTTCTTT
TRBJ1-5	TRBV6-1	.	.	CASSYSMGAHQPQHF	TGTGCCAGCAGTTACTCGATGGGGGCCCATCAGCCCCAGCATTTT
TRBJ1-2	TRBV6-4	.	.	CASSEQFGGYGYTF	TGTGCCAGCAGTGAGCAGTTTGGGGGTTATGGCTACACCTTC
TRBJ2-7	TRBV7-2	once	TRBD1	CASSQGGAVHLYF	TGCGCCAGCAGCCAAGGGGGCGCCGTTCACTTGTACTTC
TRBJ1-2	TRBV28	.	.	CASSRWDGDYGYTF	TGTGCCAGCAGCCGATGGGACGGGGACTATGGCTACACCTTC
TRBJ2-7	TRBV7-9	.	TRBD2	CASSRRLAGDYEQYF	TGTGCCAGCAGCAGAAGACTAGCGGGGGATTACGAGCAGTACTTC
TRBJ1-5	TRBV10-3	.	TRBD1	CATGRTGDQPQHF	TGTGCCACCGGTAGGACAGGGGACCAGCCCCAGCATTTT
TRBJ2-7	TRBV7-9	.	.	CASSPPDSLTYEQYF	TGTGCCAGCAGTCCCCCGGACAGCCTCACCTACGAGCAGTACTTC
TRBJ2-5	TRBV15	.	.	CATSREREQPQYF	TGTGCCACCAGCAGAGAAAGGGAACAGCCCCAGTACTTC
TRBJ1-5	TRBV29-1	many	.	CSARAADSNQPQHF	TGCAGCGCGCGGGCAGCGGATAGCAATCAGCCCCAGCATTTT
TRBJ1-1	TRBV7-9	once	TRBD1	CASSHHNTGAGGDTEAFF	TGTGCCAGCAGCCATCACAATACAGGGGCAGGAGGGGACACTGAAGCTTTCTTT
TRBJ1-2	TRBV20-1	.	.	CSARARLGAEYGYTF	TGCAGTGCTAGAGCTCGATTAGGGGCGGAGTATGGCTACACCTTC
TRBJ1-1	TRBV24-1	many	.	CATSAGRMNTEAFF	TGTGCCACCAGTGCGGGACGGATGAACACTGAAGCTTTCTTT
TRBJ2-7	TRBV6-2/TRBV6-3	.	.	CASNPRESSYEQYF	TGTGCCAGCAACCCACGGGAGAGCTCCTACGAGCAGTACTTC
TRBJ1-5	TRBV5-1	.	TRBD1	CASSLIRGAGQPQHF	TGCGCCAGCAGCTTAATCAGGGGGGCAGGTCAGCCCCAGCATTTT
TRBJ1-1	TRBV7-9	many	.	CASSHDKDREAFF	TGTGCCAGCAGCCACGATAAAGACAGGGAAGCTTTCTTT
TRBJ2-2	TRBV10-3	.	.	CAIGGGSDTGELFF	TGTGCCATCGGGGGGGGCTCGGACACCGGGGAGCTGTTTTTT
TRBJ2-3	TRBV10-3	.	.	CAISESSGLTQYF	TGTGCCATCAGTGAGTCGTCGGGCTTAACGCAGTATTTT
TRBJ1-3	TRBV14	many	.	CASSQRTGGGNTIYF	TGTGCCAGCAGTCAAAGGACTGGCGGAGGAAACACCATATATTTT
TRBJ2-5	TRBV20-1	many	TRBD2	CSARDVAGRQETQYF	TGCAGTGCTAGAGACGTAGCGGGGCGGCAAGAGACCCAGTACTTC
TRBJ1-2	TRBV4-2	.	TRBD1	CASSQRWGQGSHYGYTF	TGTGCCAGCAGCCAGAGATGGGGACAGGGCTCTCACTATGGCTACACCTTC
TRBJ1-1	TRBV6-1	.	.	CASSYGHMNTEAFF	TGTGCCAGCAGTTATGGGCATATGAACACTGAAGCTTTCTTT
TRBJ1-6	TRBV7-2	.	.	CASSFEGRGSPLHF	TGTGCCAGCAGCTTTGAGGGGCGGGGTTCACCCCTCCACTTT
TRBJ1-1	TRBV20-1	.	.	CSATQGTEAFF	TGCAGTGCAACCCAGGGCACTGAAGCTTTCTTT
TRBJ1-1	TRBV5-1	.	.	CASSRGTGDTEAFF	TGCGCCAGCAGTCGCGGGACGGGTGACACTGAAGCTTTCTTT
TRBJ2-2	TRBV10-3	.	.	CASSDEGGNARELFF	TGTGCCAGCAGTGACGAAGGGGGGAACGCCAGGGAGCTGTTTTTT